Listed here are 4 T cell receptor beta chains from one sample, sequenced in a study of T cell responses to AZD1222 COVID-19 vaccine. Method: immunoSEQ multiplex PCR; TCRdb's copy keeps in-frame clones and lacks some. The sample holds about 130,000 clones, roughly 93% seen once. The specimen was peripheral blood, collected 28 days after the second AZD1222 dose. Receptors originate from an adult who received the AZD1222 COVID-19 vaccine.

The gene calls are TRBV7-9 and TRBJ1-6, with D possibly being TRBD1 (5 bases). V was shortened by 4 bases and J by 6 bases, with 19 bases between the two germline ends. The CDR3 has 17 amino acids. CDR1 and CDR2 from the germline V gene are SEHNR and FQNEAQ (reference sequence). In nucleotides, the CDR3 is TGTGCCAGCAGCTCTTTCGTGGGGGAGGATCGTAATTCACCCCTCCACTTT. The encoded protein is CASSSFVGEDRNSPLHF.

The rearrangement links TRBV7-3 to TRBJ2-2, with a tentative D call TRBD1 (6 bases). The CDR3 is 14 residues long. V was shortened by 3 bases and J by 2 bases, with 7 bases between the two germline ends. CDR1 and CDR2 (germline): SGHTA, FQGTGA. Written as DNA, the CDR3 is TGTGCCAGCAGCTTGGGGGCCAACACCGGGGAGCTGTTTTTT. It encodes CASSLGANTGELFF.

The chain uses TRBV19 and TRBJ2-7; 8 nucleotides align to TRBD1. The V gene end was trimmed by 3 bases and the J gene end by 1 base; junction bases not matched to a gene: 5. Germline assignment: CDR1 LNHDA and CDR2 SQIVND (reference sequence). There are 15 residues in the CDR3. The CDR3 region is CASSISGTGSYEQYF. In nucleotides, the CDR3 is TGTGCCAGTAGTATCTCCGGGACAGGATCCTACGAGCAGTACTTC.

V usage is TRBV19 and J usage is TRBJ1-1, with TRBD1 matching over 12 bases. The CDR3 runs to 17 residues. CDR1 and CDR2 from the germline V gene are LNHDA and SQIVND (reference sequence). V was pared by 8 bases and J by 1 base, with 11 bases of the junction left unmatched. The CDR3 reads CASLNFRDRGPNTEAFF. CDR3 sequence (DNA): TGTGCCAGTCTTAACTTCCGGGACAGGGGGCCGAACACTGAAGCTTTCTTT.